This record covers a single T cell receptor (beta chain). This record belongs to a study of T cell changes during pregnancy in multiple sclerosis. Germline CDR1 SGDLS, CDR2 YYNGEE. V dropped 4 bases and J dropped 5 bases, with 6 bases sitting between them. The CDR3 runs 11 residues. Clones were read by immunoSEQ multiplex PCR, and TCRdb kept only the in-frame ones, dropping some. This table has roughly 32,000 clones, 91% appearing once. This chain uses TRBV9 with TRBJ1-2; D is ambiguous. The receptor's source is a female donor in good health, enrolled as a control in a pregnancy study. The sample here was CD8+ T cells from peripheral blood mononuclear cells, taken in the second trimester of pregnancy. This CDR3 is CASSPGYGYTF. The DNA for the CDR3 is TGTGCCAGCAGCCCAGGATATGGCTACACCTTC.